One sample yielded the 19 T cell receptor beta chains listed below, sequenced in a study of T cell clonotyping in hematopoietic cell transplantation. Clones were read by immunoSEQ multiplex PCR, and TCRdb kept only the in-frame ones, dropping some. This table has tens of thousands of clones, around 70% appearing once. The time point was: recipient sample about 28 days before transplant, after cytoreduction. The starting material was peripheral blood mononuclear cells, obtained before stem cell transplant. These receptors were taken from a middle-aged man with myelodysplastic syndrome. Some clones in this sample may be carry-over from other donors' samples.

This clone was seen more than once but under ten times. The chain employs TRBV11-2 and TRBJ2-2, with a possible D match to TRBD1 (5 bases). This CDR3 has 14 amino acids. CDR1 and CDR2 (germline): SGHAT, FQNNGV. Trimming left V 5 bases short and J 1 base short, with 8 bases between. CDR3 bases: TGTGCCAGCAGCCTTACAGGGAACACCGGGGAGCTGTTTTTT. It is translated as CASSLTGNTGELFF.

The genes are TRBV7-2 and TRBJ1-3, with D unclear. Trimming removed 2 bases from V and 2 bases from J, with 1 base in between. Germline values: CDR1 SGHTA, CDR2 FQGNSA. The CDR3 is 12 residues long. The CDR3 spells CASSLTGNTIYF. In DNA form, the CDR3 reads TGTGCCAGCAGCTTAACTGGAAACACCATATATTTT. Variable domain in full (rest from reference TRBV7-2 and TRBJ1-3): GAGVSQSPSNKVTEKGKDVELRCDPISGHTALYWYRQSLGQGLEFLIYFQGNSAPDKSGLPSDRFSAERTGGSVSTLTIQRTQQEDSAVYLCASSLTGNTIYFGEGSWLTVV.

The rearrangement uses TRBV30 and TRBJ2-1, with 12 nucleotides matching TRBD2. The CDR3 spans 17 residues. CDR1 is GTSNPN, CDR2 SVGIG, per germline (reference sequence). The J segment lost 7 bases and the V segment lost 2 bases, leaving 12 bases of the junction unmatched. The CDR3 bases are TGTGCCTGGAGTTCACTAGGGCTAGCGGGGGGGCCGAATGAGCAGTTCTTC. Its translation is CAWSSLGLAGGPNEQFF.

This rearrangement joins TRBV30 to TRBJ1-6; no firm D call. The CDR3 totals 13 residues. V lost 5 bases, J lost 2 bases, and 7 bases lay in between. Germline-derived CDR1 and CDR2 are GTSNPN and SVGIG (reference sequence). CDR3 DNA: TGTGCCTGGCGGTATGCCTATAATTCACCCCTCCACTTT. It encodes CAWRYAYNSPLHF.

The chain employs TRBV2 and TRBJ1-2; D not resolved. Between the trimmed V and J ends, which lost 7 bases and 8 bases, there was a span of 17 bases. The V gene's germline CDR1 is SNHLY and CDR2 FYNNEI. The CDR3 has 13 amino acids. This CDR3 reads CASKLDGLRGYTF. In nucleotides, the CDR3 is TGTGCCAGCAAGCTGGACGGGCTCCGGGGCTACACCTTC.

This clone was detected a few times. V and J are TRBV6-5 and TRBJ1-2; 9 bases are a match to TRBD1. Germline-derived CDR1 and CDR2 are MNHEY and SVGAGI. The trim removed 5 bases at V and 5 bases at J, leaving 9 bases unmatched. The CDR3 loop spans 15 amino acids. CDR3 sequence reads: CASSGDRGGNYGYTF. CDR3 DNA sequence: TGTGCCAGCAGTGGCGACAGGGGGGGCAATTATGGCTACACCTTC.

V and J are TRBV5-6 and TRBJ2-5, with D possibly TRBD2 on 5 matching bases. CDR1 SGHDT and CDR2 YYEEEE come from the germline V gene. The CDR3 has 15 amino acids. Trimming shortened V by 1 base and J by 0 bases, and 10 bases separated the two germline ends. The CDR3 DNA follows: TGTGCCAGCAGCTTGAGGCGGGCGTACCAAGAGACCCAGTACTTC. The encoded protein is CASSLRRAYQETQYF.

The chain employs TRBV6-1 and TRBJ1-1; 7 bases align to TRBD1. With V trimmed by 6 bases and J by 1 base, 2 bases remained unmatched. Germline V CDR1 and CDR2: MNHNS, SASEGT. The length of the CDR3 is 13 residues. For the CDR3, the DNA is TGTGCCAGCAGGGCAGGGGGGAACACTGAAGCTTTCTTT. It encodes CASRAGGNTEAFF.

The chain recombines TRBV5-4 with TRBJ2-7; 7 bases are shared with TRBD1. V was clipped by 0 bases and J by 2 bases; unmatched bases: 2. The germline V gene has CDR1 SGHNT and CDR2 YYREEE (reference sequence). The CDR3 totals 14 residues. In nucleotides, the CDR3 is TGTGCCAGCAGCTTGGGACAGGGAGCCTACGAGCAGTACTTC. This codes for CASSLGQGAYEQYF.

The chain's CDR3 is CASSPKDRQETQYF. The CDR3 region has the DNA TGTGCCAGCAGCCCCAAGGACAGGCAAGAGACCCAGTACTTC. The rearrangement links TRBV14 to TRBJ2-5, with 7 bases that match TRBD1. This CDR3 region has 14 residues. The V segment lost 4 bases and the J segment 2 bases; nucleotides outside the gene matches: 4. Germline CDR1 reads SGHDN; CDR2 reads FVKESK.

CDR3 in amino acids: CASSEASGGTYEQYF. The CDR3 DNA reads as TGTGCCAGCAGTGAAGCTAGCGGGGGGACTTACGAGCAGTACTTC. The genes are TRBV2 and TRBJ2-7; the match to TRBD2 covers 10 bases. V was pared by 0 bases and J by 4 bases, with 3 bases of the junction left unmatched. CDR1 and CDR2 from the germline V gene are SNHLY and FYNNEI. The length of the CDR3 is 15 residues.

This chain joins TRBV29-1 and TRBJ2-7; 10 nucleotides match TRBD2. The CDR3 has 15 residues. The germline CDR1 and CDR2 sequences are SQVTM and ANQGSEA. The V gene end was trimmed by 5 bases and the J gene end by 0 bases; junction bases not matched to a gene: 7. The CDR3 loop is CSVYPVAGGSYEQYF. The CDR3 DNA reads as TGCAGCGTTTATCCTGTAGCGGGAGGCTCCTACGAGCAGTACTTC.

The chain combines TRBV6-5 with TRBJ1-5; maybe TRBD1 (6 bases). There are 13 residues in the CDR3. Trimming removed 6 bases from V and 3 bases from J, with 9 bases in between. Per the germline V gene, CDR1 is MNHEY and CDR2 is SVGAGI. CDR3 nucleotides: TGTGCCAGCAGAAGGGGGGCCAATCAGCCCCAGCATTTT. As protein: CASRRGANQPQHF.

The V call is TRBV7-2, the J call TRBJ2-7; D gene ambiguous. The CDR3 length is 13 residues. Trimming took off 8 bases at V and 2 bases at J, with 13 bases between the two ends. The germline V gene encodes CDR1 SGHTA and CDR2 FQGNSA. The CDR3 nucleotides are TGTGCCAGCGGTGCACCGCCTCCCTACGAGCAGTACTTC. Translated: CASGAPPPYEQYF.

The chain links TRBV5-6 to TRBJ2-4; D is undetermined. Trimming removed 0 bases from V and 8 bases from J, with 6 bases in between. Germline V lookup: CDR1 SGHDT, CDR2 YYEEEE. The CDR3 runs to 12 residues. CDR3 sequence reads: CASSLVGHIQYF. DNA of the CDR3: TGTGCCAGCAGCTTGGTAGGGCACATTCAGTACTTC.

The chain uses TRBV28 and TRBJ1-5, with 8 positions matching TRBD1. The CDR3 consists of 18 residues. Germline assignment: CDR1 MDHEN and CDR2 SYDVKM. J lost 1 base, V lost 2 bases, and 10 bases had no gene match. CDR3 nucleotides: TGTGCCAGCAGTTTAGGCCCCAGGACAGGGTCAAGCAATCAGCCCCAGCATTTT. Its translation: CASSLGPRTGSSNQPQHF.

The chain combines TRBV5-6 with TRBJ2-7; no clear D. The CDR3 loop spans 13 amino acids. Germline CDR1 is SGHDT and CDR2 is YYEEEE. The V gene lost 4 bases and the J gene lost 4 bases, with 12 bases spanning the gap. The CDR3 reads CASSPGKRYEQYF. CDR3 DNA sequence: TGTGCCAGCAGCCCCGGCAAACGGTACGAGCAGTACTTC.

V gene TRBV13 combines with J gene TRBJ2-1; 12 nucleotides align to TRBD2. V was pared by 5 bases and J by 6 bases, with 20 bases of the junction left unmatched. There are 20 residues in the CDR3. The germline V gene has CDR1 PRHDT and CDR2 FYEKMQ (reference sequence). The CDR3 loop reads CASSRMTRTSGKTDVNEQFF. In DNA form, the CDR3 reads TGTGCCAGCAGCCGTATGACGCGGACTAGCGGGAAAACGGATGTCAATGAGCAGTTCTTC.

The chain uses TRBV6-5 and TRBJ2-7; perhaps TRBD1 as D (6 bases). Germline-derived CDR1 and CDR2 are MNHEY and SVGAGI. V was pared by 2 bases and J by 2 bases, with 7 bases between. CDR3 length: 13 residues. Here the CDR3 DNA reads TGTGCCAGCAGTTACCGGGACACCTACGAGCAGTACTTC. Its translation is CASSYRDTYEQYF.